A selection of T cell receptor beta chains follows, all from one sample in a study of T-cell memory formation after mild COVID-19. TCRdb independently ran MiXCR on the 5' RACE reads; one entry per CDR3 protein. The sample contains 30,000 to 35,000 distinct CDR3 sequences, around 21% of which appear only once. The specimen was PBMCs or a T cell subset sorted from them (not recorded which). These receptors all stem from an adult who had mild COVID-19 (a few samples of this study predate the infection). Cell type and time point are not known. Each CDR3 is given with its conserved first and last residue. Each record gives: D gene, J gene, V gene, clone size, CDR3 protein, CDR3 DNA. D genes are given only for firm matches. Size tells how often a clone was seen (once, few, many) or the class of an expanded clone, and some rows leave it out.

-	TRBJ2-5	TRBV7-2	few	CASSPGRETQYF	TGTGCCAGCAGCCCAGGGCGGGAGACCCAGTACTTC
-	TRBJ1-2	TRBV27	many	CASSFSGQVYGYTF	TGTGCCAGCAGTTTTTCCGGGCAAGTCTATGGCTACACCTTC
-	TRBJ2-5	TRBV21-1	many	CASSKKGGTQETQYF	TGTGCCAGCAGCAAAAAAGGAGGGACCCAAGAGACCCAGTACTTC
TRBD1	TRBJ1-1	TRBV24-1	many	CATSETGLPNTEAFF	TGTGCCACCAGTGAGACAGGGCTCCCCAACACTGAAGCTTTCTTT
TRBD1	TRBJ1-6	TRBV9	many	CASSPRTGANSPLHF	TGTGCCAGCAGCCCGCGGACAGGGGCCAATTCACCCCTCCACTTT
-	TRBJ2-2	TRBV7-2	many	CASSLIALGQVGGGELFF	TGTGCCAGCAGCTTAATTGCCCTAGGGCAAGTGGGTGGCGGGGAGCTGTTTTTT
-	TRBJ1-6	TRBV7-2	medium-sized	CASSLLQGPLHF	TGTGCCAGCAGCTTACTCCAAGGGCCCCTCCACTTT
-	TRBJ1-2	TRBV7-9	-	CASSSVGGYTF	TGTGCCAGCAGCTCCGTTGGGGGCTACACCTTC
-	TRBJ2-3	TRBV5-1	medium-sized	CASSLHPGDTQYF	TGCGCCAGCAGCCTACACCCGGGGGATACGCAGTATTTT
TRBD1	TRBJ1-3	TRBV5-4	-	CASSLQGDGNTIYF	TGTGCCAGCAGCTTACAGGGGGATGGAAACACCATATATTTT
-	TRBJ2-7	TRBV7-3	many	CASSLGPGETYEQYF	TGTGCCAGCAGCTTAGGGCCGGGGGAGACCTACGAGCAGTACTTC
-	TRBJ2-1	TRBV20-1	many	CSAREGRGPYNEQFF	TGCAGTGCTAGAGAGGGGAGGGGGCCCTACAATGAGCAGTTCTTC
-	TRBJ1-1	TRBV23-1	-	CARPQGSGPLAFF	TGCGCCAGGCCCCAGGGCAGCGGTCCGTTGGCTTTCTTT
TRBD1	TRBJ2-7	TRBV2	few	CASRRPGTGTYEQYF	TGTGCCAGCAGGAGACCCGGGACAGGGACCTACGAGCAGTACTTC
-	TRBJ2-6	TRBV4-1	many	CASSQDLSFSGANVLTF	TGCGCCAGCAGCCAAGATTTAAGTTTCTCTGGGGCCAACGTCCTGACTTTC
-	TRBJ2-7	TRBV11-2	many	CASSPLGLSSYEQYF	TGTGCCAGCAGCCCCTTGGGGTTGTCCTCCTACGAGCAGTACTTC
-	TRBJ2-5	TRBV6-2/TRBV6-3	many	CASSQETQYF	TGTGCCAGCAGTCAAGAGACCCAGTACTTC
-	TRBJ1-1	TRBV5-6	-	CASKGIGNMNTEAFF	TGTGCCAGCAAAGGCATCGGAAACATGAACACTGAAGCTTTCTTT
TRBD1	TRBJ1-5	TRBV12-3/TRBV12-4	-	CASSLARSGTDQPQHF	TGTGCCAGCAGTTTAGCTCGTAGCGGGACAGATCAGCCCCAGCATTTT
-	TRBJ2-3	TRBV7-6	-	CASSPGLSDTQYF	TGTGCCAGCAGCCCTGGACTCTCAGATACGCAGTATTTT
-	TRBJ2-7	TRBV24-1	many	CATSDLPPGPYEQYF	TGTGCCACCAGTGATTTGCCCCCAGGGCCCTACGAGCAGTACTTC
TRBD2	TRBJ2-5	TRBV7-9	many	CASSPGLAEETQYF	TGTGCCAGCAGCCCAGGACTAGCGGAAGAGACCCAGTACTTC
-	TRBJ2-7	TRBV13	many	CASSLGPRAYEQYF	TGTGCCAGCAGCTTAGGGCCCAGGGCGTACGAGCAGTACTTC
-	TRBJ2-1	TRBV3-1	-	CASSQDPGKNPSYNEQFF	TGTGCCAGCAGCCAAGATCCCGGGAAGAACCCCTCCTACAATGAGCAGTTCTTC
TRBD2	TRBJ2-3	TRBV3-1	many	CASSVSGASTDTQYF	TGTGCCAGCAGCGTTAGCGGGGCGAGCACAGATACGCAGTATTTT
-	TRBJ1-2	TRBV12-3/TRBV12-4	many	CASSAGTGYGYTF	TGTGCCAGCAGTGCCGGGACCGGCTATGGCTACACCTTC
-	TRBJ1-3	TRBV4-3	many	CASSQVPPSRSDVSGNTIYF	TGCGCCAGCAGCCAAGTGCCCCCGTCGCGGTCAGACGTCTCTGGAAACACCATATATTTT
TRBD2	TRBJ2-1	TRBV7-2	few	CASSLQAGGPRNEQFF	TGTGCCAGCAGCCTACAAGCGGGAGGGCCCCGAAATGAGCAGTTCTTC
-	TRBJ1-1	TRBV5-1	-	CASSSFAYGSGVVTEAFF	TGCGCCAGCAGCTCCTTTGCTTACGGCTCGGGGGTGGTCACTGAAGCTTTCTTT
TRBD2	TRBJ2-1	TRBV24-1	many	CAYRKYSGRLVNEQFF	TGTGCCTACCGAAAATATAGCGGGAGGCTGGTCAATGAGCAGTTCTTC
-	TRBJ2-1	TRBV12-3/TRBV12-4	-	CASSSTTGSEQFF	TGTGCCAGCAGTTCCACTACAGGGTCGGAGCAGTTCTTC
-	TRBJ1-1	TRBV5-1	many	CASSLAVGTANTEAFF	TGCGCCAGCAGCTTGGCCGTCGGGACGGCGAACACTGAAGCTTTCTTT
-	TRBJ2-1	TRBV4-2	medium-sized	CASSLGANNEQFF	TGTGCCAGCAGCCTGGGGGCCAACAATGAGCAGTTCTTC
TRBD2	TRBJ2-3	TRBV7-3	-	CASSYSAGWSTDTQYF	TGTGCCAGCAGCTACTCAGCGGGGTGGAGCACAGATACGCAGTATTTT
TRBD1	TRBJ2-3	TRBV5-1	many	CASSSPGQGITDTQYF	TGCGCCAGCAGCTCACCGGGACAGGGGATAACAGATACGCAGTATTTT
-	TRBJ2-3	TRBV7-6	many	CASSPSGSPTDTQYF	TGTGCCAGCAGCCCTAGTGGGAGTCCCACAGATACGCAGTATTTT
-	TRBJ2-7	TRBV4-2	many	CASRMAVSSYEQYF	TGTGCCAGCAGAATGGCGGTAAGCTCCTACGAGCAGTACTTC
-	TRBJ2-2	TRBV12-3/TRBV12-4	-	CASRSATGELFF	TGTGCCAGCCGATCCGCCACCGGGGAGCTGTTTTTT
TRBD1	TRBJ1-1	TRBV12-3/TRBV12-4	many	CASSPSWTGGSSTEAFF	TGTGCCAGCAGTCCATCATGGACAGGGGGCAGTAGTACTGAAGCTTTCTTT
-	TRBJ2-3	TRBV24-1	-	CATSDFSGPSDTQYF	TGTGCCACCAGTGATTTCTCGGGGCCATCAGATACGCAGTATTTT
TRBD1	TRBJ2-2	TRBV24-1	many	CATSPSGGRAGELFF	TGTGCCACCAGCCCTTCAGGGGGAAGAGCCGGGGAGCTGTTTTTT
-	TRBJ2-7	TRBV10-3	many	CAIFPRDTHEQYF	TGTGCCATTTTTCCTCGGGACACCCACGAGCAGTACTTC
-	TRBJ2-7	TRBV3-1	many	CASSQETYSYEQYF	TGTGCCAGCAGCCAAGAGACCTACTCCTACGAGCAGTACTTC
TRBD2	TRBJ2-5	TRBV11-2	-	CASSPERGLAGAHPETQYF	TGTGCCAGCAGCCCGGAACGTGGACTAGCGGGGGCCCATCCTGAGACCCAGTACTTC
TRBD2	TRBJ2-1	TRBV28	many	CASSLGLTSGMSDEQFF	TGTGCCAGCAGCCTCGGGCTTACTAGCGGAATGTCGGATGAGCAGTTCTTC
TRBD2	TRBJ2-5	TRBV29-1	medium-sized	CSVEGGPQTQYF	TGCAGCGTTGAGGGAGGGCCGCAGACCCAGTACTTC
-	TRBJ1-1	TRBV5-1	many	CASSLWGGQTATEAFF	TGCGCCAGCAGCTTGTGGGGAGGGCAAACAGCCACTGAAGCTTTCTTT
-	TRBJ2-1	TRBV7-2	many	CASSLNYNEQFF	TGTGCCAGCAGCTTAAATTACAATGAGCAGTTCTTC
-	TRBJ2-7	TRBV7-9	-	CASSLGKNEQYF	TGTGCCAGCAGCTTGGGGAAGAATGAGCAGTACTTC
-	TRBJ1-2	TRBV5-6	many	CASSWTYGQEGDGYTF	TGTGCCAGCAGCTGGACGTATGGGCAGGAGGGGGATGGCTACACCTTC
-	TRBJ1-4	TRBV9	many	CASSLKGTPEKLFF	TGTGCCAGCAGCCTAAAAGGGACACCCGAAAAACTGTTTTTT
-	TRBJ1-5	TRBV12-3/TRBV12-4	many	CASSLRRTDSNQPQHF	TGTGCCAGCAGTTTAAGAAGGACAGATAGCAATCAGCCCCAGCATTTT
-	TRBJ2-2	TRBV7-6	many	CASSPGGRGYTGELFF	TGTGCCAGCAGCCCCGGCGGAAGGGGGTACACCGGGGAGCTGTTTTTT